Listed here are 31 T cell receptor beta chains from one sample, sequenced in a study of shared clonotypes between healthy human individuals. Naive CD8 isolation took CD45RO-negative cells positively selected for CCR7 and excluded terminally differentiated effector memory CD45RA+ cells. Assay: immunoSEQ multiplex PCR; the TCRdb copy retains only in-frame clones and omits some. This repertoire shows around 2,100,000 clones, about 95% found once; its top ten account for under 1.5%. Sequenced: naive CD8+ T cells sorted from blood. The receptors derive from a man aged 18 to 30 in good health.

Notes on this clone: In the same sample, other DNA sequences code for this CDR3. This chain joins TRBV28 and TRBJ2-1; TRBD2 matches 12 bases. Germline V gene sequence: CDR1 MDHEN, CDR2 SYDVKM. The V gene end was trimmed by 6 bases and the J gene end by 8 bases; junction bases not matched to a gene: 5. The CDR3 has 14 amino acids. CDR3 nucleotide sequence: TGTGCCAGCAGCCTAGCGGGGGGGACAGATGAGCAGTTCTTC. Residues: CASSLAGGTDEQFF.

The chain joins TRBV6-5 to TRBJ2-7; D might be TRBD2 (6 bases). Germline assignment: CDR1 MNHEY and CDR2 SVGAGI. V shed 0 bases and J shed 3 bases, with 9 bases lying between them. This CDR3 is built from 14 residues. CDR3 sequence reads: CASSYSGRIYEQYF. Here the CDR3 DNA reads TGTGCCAGCAGTTACTCAGGGAGGATCTACGAGCAGTACTTC.

Remarks on this clone: Distinct nucleotide sequences in the sample also encode this CDR3. The V and J genes are TRBV7-9 and TRBJ1-2, with unresolved D. The CDR3 spans 11 residues. In germline, CDR1 is SEHNR, CDR2 FQNEAQ (reference sequence). V lost 5 bases and J lost 6, with 7 bases in between. The CDR3 spells CASSPLDGYTF. The CDR3 DNA reads as TGTGCCAGCAGCCCTCTCGATGGCTACACCTTC. Looking up the rest from reference TRBV7-9 and TRBJ1-2 gives the full variable domain: DTGVSQNPRHKITKRGQNVTFRCDPISEHNRLYWYRQTLGQGPEFLTYFQNEAQLEKSRLLSDRFSAERPKGSFSTLEIQRTEQGDSAMYLCASSPLDGYTFGSGTRLTVV.

The rearrangement links TRBV27 to TRBJ1-4; 7 bases line up with TRBD1. CDR1 MNHEY and CDR2 SMNVEV come from the germline V gene (reference sequence). Trimming took 4 bases from V and 7 from J; bases not matched to a gene: 9. CDR3 length: 15 amino acids. Here the CDR3 reads CASSSPWTGVEKLFF. The CDR3 coding sequence is TGTGCCAGCAGTTCCCCGTGGACAGGAGTTGAAAAACTGTTTTTT.

The chain combines TRBV7-2 with TRBJ2-7, with 9 bases matching TRBD1. The CDR3 sequence is 15 residues long. Germline lookup yields CDR1 SGHTA and CDR2 FQGNSA. V lost 4 bases and J lost 5; bases outside the gene matches: 9. CDR3 protein: CASSSPGTGIHEQYF. The DNA of the CDR3 is TGTGCCAGCAGCTCCCCCGGGACAGGGATCCACGAGCAGTACTTC.

The rearrangement joins TRBV11-2 to TRBJ2-5; 8 bases match TRBD2. The CDR3 has 16 residues. V lost 2 bases and J lost 3; bases outside the gene matches: 8. Germline CDR1 and CDR2: SGHAT and FQNNGV. CDR3 in amino acids: CASSLSSVSGEETQYF. As DNA, the CDR3 is TGTGCCAGCAGCTTATCATCGGTTAGCGGGGAAGAGACCCAGTACTTC.

J is TRBJ1-4 and V is TRBV29-1, with D possibly TRBD1 on 5 matching bases. Per the germline V gene, CDR1 is SQVTM and CDR2 is ANQGSEA. CDR3 length: 14 amino acids. Trimming pared 7 bases from V and 0 bases from J, leaving 12 bases between. This CDR3 is CSALEGATNEKLFF. CDR3 coding DNA: TGCAGCGCCCTTGAAGGGGCAACTAATGAAAAACTGTTTTTT.

In the case of this clone: Additional DNA sequences in this sample encode the identical CDR3. V usage is TRBV9 and J usage is TRBJ1-1; perhaps TRBD1 as D (5 bases). CDR1 SGDLS and CDR2 YYNGEE come from the germline V gene. Trimming stripped 0 bases from V and 3 bases from J, with 9 bases between. The CDR3 totals 14 residues. DNA for the CDR3: TGTGCCAGCAGCGTAGCAGGGTCGGACACTGAAGCTTTCTTT. Amino acids: CASSVAGSDTEAFF.

This clone was observed a few times. The chain carries TRBV10-1 and TRBJ2-1, with a tentative D call TRBD2 (5 bases). The CDR3 has 13 residues. V lost 3 bases to trimming and J lost 9 bases, with 12 bases between them. The germline V gene has CDR1 WNHNN and CDR2 SYGVQD (reference sequence). The CDR3 loop reads CASSDQPRGEQFF. CDR3 DNA sequence: TGCGCCAGCAGTGATCAGCCCCGGGGTGAGCAGTTCTTC.

This chain uses TRBV9 with TRBJ2-7; possibly TRBD1 for D (7 bases). This CDR3 has 14 amino acids. Germline CDR1 is SGDLS and CDR2 is YYNGEE. Trimming shortened V by 3 bases and J by 2 bases, and 12 bases separated the two germline ends. The CDR3 loop reads CASSAGDSTYEQYF. The CDR3 DNA follows: TGTGCCAGCAGCGCGGGGGACAGTACCTACGAGCAGTACTTC.

This chain uses TRBV7-2 with TRBJ1-2; perhaps TRBD1 as D (6 bases). V lost 2 bases and J 0 bases, leaving 19 bases between the germline ends. Germline CDR1 and CDR2: SGHTA and FQGNSA. The CDR3 has 18 residues. The CDR3 protein is CASSLPWTVPSPNYGYTF. As DNA, the CDR3 is TGTGCCAGCAGCTTACCCTGGACAGTTCCGAGCCCTAACTATGGCTACACCTTC.

The chain carries TRBV13 and TRBJ2-2, with 7 bases matching TRBD2. Germline V CDR1 and CDR2: PRHDT, FYEKMQ (reference sequence). The CDR3 is made up of 16 amino acids. The J segment lost 4 bases and the V segment lost 4 bases, leaving 9 bases of the junction unmatched. CDR3: CASSWRGSSGTGELFF. The DNA of the CDR3 is TGTGCCAGCAGCTGGAGAGGTTCTAGCGGCACCGGGGAGCTGTTTTTT.

Concerning this clone itself: Other DNA sequences from this sample encode an identical CDR3 as well. The chain carries TRBV11-2 and TRBJ2-7; 8 nucleotides align to TRBD1. The CDR3 has 13 amino acids. V trimming: 3 bases; J trimming: 3 bases; junction bases outside the gene matches: 1. The germline V gene has CDR1 SGHAT and CDR2 FQNNGV. CDR3 loop: CASSFGTGYEQYF. As DNA, the CDR3 is TGTGCCAGCAGCTTTGGGACAGGCTACGAGCAGTACTTC. Looking up the rest from reference TRBV11-2 and TRBJ2-7 gives the full variable domain: EAGVAQSPRYKIIEKRQSVAFWCNPISGHATLYWYQQILGQGPKLLIQFQNNGVVDDSQLPKDRFSAERLKGVDSTLKIQPAKLEDSAVYLCASSFGTGYEQYFGPGTRLTVT.

The rearrangement joins TRBV7-9 to TRBJ1-1; D gene ambiguous. Trimming pared 4 bases from V and 6 bases from J, leaving 15 bases between. The CDR3 extends over 14 amino acids. CDR1 is SEHNR, CDR2 FQNEAQ, per germline (reference sequence). CDR3: CASSSTPGGPEAFF. CDR3 coding DNA: TGTGCCAGCAGCTCAACGCCGGGTGGGCCTGAAGCTTTCTTT.

The chain joins TRBV7-9 to TRBJ1-2; D unclear. There are 14 residues in the CDR3. V was trimmed by 4 bases and J by 4 bases, leaving 13 bases between them. Germline V CDR1 and CDR2: SEHNR, FQNEAQ (reference sequence). This CDR3 reads CASSSIPDLYGYTF. In DNA form, the CDR3 reads TGTGCCAGCAGCTCTATACCGGACCTCTATGGCTACACCTTC.

The rearrangement links TRBV9 to TRBJ1-2; D not certain. The V and J ends lost 4 bases and 6 bases respectively, with 25 bases between them. CDR1 is SGDLS, CDR2 YYNGEE, per germline. The CDR3 is made up of 17 amino acids. CDR3 in amino acids: CASSPEEASPWANGYTF. The DNA for the CDR3 is TGTGCCAGCAGCCCCGAGGAGGCCAGCCCCTGGGCCAATGGCTACACCTTC.

V is TRBV4-1 and J is TRBJ2-7; unclear D gene. With 0 bases removed from V and 0 bases from J, the gap between germline ends came to 12 bases. Looked up from germline, CDR1 is MGHRA and CDR2 is YSYEKL. The CDR3 contains 16 residues. CDR3 sequence: CASSQEGIMGSYEQYF. The CDR3 region has the DNA TGCGCCAGCAGCCAAGAAGGAATCATGGGCTCCTACGAGCAGTACTTC.

The J gene is TRBJ2-5, the V gene TRBV9, with TRBD1 identical over 9 bases. After removal of 3 bases from V and 4 bases from J, the junction contained 4 bases not matched to a gene. CDR3 size: 14 residues. Germline lookup yields CDR1 SGDLS and CDR2 YYNGEE. CDR3 nucleotide sequence: TGTGCCAGCAGCGAGGGGACAGGGTTAGAGACCCAGTACTTC. Its protein product is CASSEGTGLETQYF. Full variable domain (missing parts from reference TRBV9 and TRBJ2-5): DSGVTQTPKHLITATGQRVTLRCSPRSGDLSVYWYQQSLDQGLQFLIQYYNGEERAKGNILERFSAQQFPDLHSELNLSSLELGDSALYFCASSEGTGLETQYFGPGTRLLVL.

V gene TRBV7-8 combines with J gene TRBJ1-1; D call uncertain. The germline V gene has CDR1 SGHVS and CDR2 FQNEAQ. Trimming left V 0 bases short and J 3 bases short, with 11 bases between. There are 15 residues in the CDR3. In DNA, the CDR3 is TGTGCCAGCAGCTTAGCGGACTCGAGGGACACTGAAGCTTTCTTT. This sequence encodes CASSLADSRDTEAFF.

The V gene is TRBV25-1, the J gene TRBJ1-5; D remains ambiguous. CDR3 length: 15 residues. Germline V lookup: CDR1 MGHDK, CDR2 SYGVNS. V lost 8 bases and J lost 2, with 16 bases in between. The DNA for the CDR3 is TGTGCCAGCCCGGTTGGCGAGATGGGCAATCAGCCCCAGCATTTT. It specifies CASPVGEMGNQPQHF.

The chain combines TRBV4-3 with TRBJ1-5; 8 positions agree with TRBD1. The CDR3 has 17 amino acids. Looked up from germline, CDR1 is LGHNA and CDR2 is YSLEER. With 0 bases clipped from V and 6 bases from J, the junction kept 10 bases outside the gene matches. The CDR3 is CASSQDWPTGAGQPQHF. CDR3 DNA sequence: TGCGCCAGCAGCCAAGATTGGCCGACAGGGGCCGGTCAGCCCCAGCATTTT.

V is TRBV18 and J is TRBJ2-1, with a possible D match to TRBD2 (6 bases). Between the trimmed V and J ends, which lost 3 bases and 8 bases, there was a span of 20 bases. CDR1 is KGHSH and CDR2 is LQKENI in the germline V gene. CDR3 length: 16 residues. CDR3 residues: CASSPPGLAGIHEQFF. CDR3 sequence (DNA): TGTGCCAGCTCACCCCCGGGGTTGGCGGGGATCCATGAGCAGTTCTTC.

The genes are TRBV6-6 and TRBJ2-3, with 10 bases aligning to TRBD2. V gave up 2 bases and J gave up 5 bases; unmatched junction bases: 7. The CDR3 totals 16 residues. Germline V CDR1 and CDR2: MNHNY, SVGAGI (reference sequence). The CDR3 region has the DNA TGTGCCAGCAGTTACCCTCTAGCGGGGGAGGAAGATACGCAGTATTTT. Protein: CASSYPLAGEEDTQYF.

The rearrangement links TRBV10-3 to TRBJ2-3; D may correspond to TRBD1 or TRBD2 (7 bases each). Trimming cost V 10 bases and J 6 bases, with 11 bases left between them. From germline, CDR1 is ENHRY and CDR2 SYGVKD. The CDR3 spans 11 residues. The CDR3 region has the DNA TGTGCCACCCAGGGGGGGGATACGCAGTATTTT. This translates into CATQGGDTQYF.

The sample holds a few counts of this clone. V gene TRBV29-1 combines with J gene TRBJ1-2; no clear D. Per the germline V gene, CDR1 is SQVTM and CDR2 is ANQGSEA. Trimming took 8 bases from V and 3 from J, leaving 16 bases between them. The CDR3 sequence is 13 residues long. CDR3 nucleotides: TGCAGCACCAGACGGGGAGTGGACTATGGCTACACCTTC. Protein sequence: CSTRRGVDYGYTF.

This clone has just one count. The rearrangement joins TRBV7-9 to TRBJ2-7; no firm D call. The CDR3 extends over 13 amino acids. The ends were cut back, 1 base at V and 3 bases at J, with 7 bases in the middle. In germline, CDR1 is SEHNR, CDR2 FQNEAQ (reference sequence). Written as DNA, the CDR3 is TGTGCCAGCAGCTTAGTTTCGGTCTACGAGCAGTACTTC. This gives the protein CASSLVSVYEQYF.

The chain joins TRBV29-1 to TRBJ2-5, with 7 bases identical to TRBD1. V dropped 4 bases and J dropped 1; count of bases not matched to a gene: 6. The germline CDR1 and CDR2 sequences are SQVTM and ANQGSEA. This CDR3 spans 14 amino acids. This chain's CDR3 is CSVVVRDSQETQYF. The CDR3 nucleotides read TGCAGCGTTGTAGTGAGGGACAGCCAAGAGACCCAGTACTTC.

This clone was detected only once. The germline gene is not matched at one end of the junction; a read error may be the cause. This rearrangement joins TRBV2 to TRBJ2-2, with no clear D. Germline CDR1 SNHLY, CDR2 FYNNEI. The CDR3 has 18 amino acids. CDR3 region: CASTESENTEYNTGELFF. The DNA of the CDR3 is TGTGCCAGCACTGAATCGGAGAATACCGAATATAACACCGGGGAGCTGTTTTTT.

This clone was counted a single time. Here the CDR3 DNA reads TGCGCCAGCAGCCAGGAAGCAGGGGGCGGCACAGATACGCAGTATTTT. This translates into CASSQEAGGGTDTQYF. V and J are TRBV4-3 and TRBJ2-3, with 8 positions matching TRBD1. Germline CDR1 is LGHNA and CDR2 is YSLEER. V gave up 3 bases and J gave up 1 base; unmatched junction bases: 6. The CDR3 is 16 amino acids.

A remark on this clone: This sample also contains other DNA sequences that code for the same CDR3. This rearrangement joins TRBV30 to TRBJ2-2; TRBD2 aligns across 10 bases. V lost 3 bases to trimming and J lost 3 bases; unmatched junction nucleotides: 1. This CDR3 has 14 residues. Germline CDR1 GTSNPN, CDR2 SVGIG (reference sequence). The CDR3 spells CAWSLAGDTGELFF. In nucleotides, the CDR3 is TGTGCCTGGAGCCTAGCGGGGGACACCGGGGAGCTGTTTTTT. Full variable domain (missing parts from reference TRBV30 and TRBJ2-2): SQTIHQWPATLVQPVGSPLSLECTVEGTSNPNLYWYRQAAGRGLQLLFYSVGIGQISSEVPQNLSASRPQDRQFILSSKKLLLSDSGFYLCAWSLAGDTGELFFGEGSRLTVL.

In this sample, this clone turned up once. This chain uses TRBV2 with TRBJ2-1; D might be TRBD1 (6 bases). V shed 3 bases and J shed 4 bases, with 16 bases lying between them. CDR3 length equals 16 residues. Germline V gives CDR1 SNHLY, CDR2 FYNNEI. CDR3 in DNA: TGTGCCAGCAGTGAGCTAGGACAGTCTCTTTACAATGAGCAGTTCTTC. It encodes CASSELGQSLYNEQFF.